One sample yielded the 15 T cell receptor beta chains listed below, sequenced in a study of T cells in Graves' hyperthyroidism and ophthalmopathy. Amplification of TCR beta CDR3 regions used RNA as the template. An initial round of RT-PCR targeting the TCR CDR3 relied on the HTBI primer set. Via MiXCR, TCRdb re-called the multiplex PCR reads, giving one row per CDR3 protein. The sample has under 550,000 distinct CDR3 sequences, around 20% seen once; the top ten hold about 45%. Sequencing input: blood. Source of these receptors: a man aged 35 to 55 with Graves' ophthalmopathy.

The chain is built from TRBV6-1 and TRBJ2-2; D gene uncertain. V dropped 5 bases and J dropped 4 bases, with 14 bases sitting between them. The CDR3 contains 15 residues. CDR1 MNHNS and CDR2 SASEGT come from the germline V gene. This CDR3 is CASSTNHETTGELFF. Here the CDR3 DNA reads TGTGCCAGCAGTACCAATCACGAGACCACCGGGGAGCTGTTTTTT.

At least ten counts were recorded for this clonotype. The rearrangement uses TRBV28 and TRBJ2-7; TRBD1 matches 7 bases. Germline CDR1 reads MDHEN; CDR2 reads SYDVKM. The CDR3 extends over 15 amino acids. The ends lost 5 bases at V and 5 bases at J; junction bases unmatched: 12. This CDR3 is CASSLLNRGRDEQYF. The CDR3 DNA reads TGTGCCAGCAGTCTCCTCAACAGGGGACGGGACGAGCAGTACTTC.

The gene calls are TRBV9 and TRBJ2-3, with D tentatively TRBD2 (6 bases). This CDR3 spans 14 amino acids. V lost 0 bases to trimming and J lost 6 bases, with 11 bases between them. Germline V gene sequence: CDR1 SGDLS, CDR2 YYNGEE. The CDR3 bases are TGTGCCAGCAGCGTAGGGGGGGTAACGGATACGCAGTATTTT. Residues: CASSVGGVTDTQYF.

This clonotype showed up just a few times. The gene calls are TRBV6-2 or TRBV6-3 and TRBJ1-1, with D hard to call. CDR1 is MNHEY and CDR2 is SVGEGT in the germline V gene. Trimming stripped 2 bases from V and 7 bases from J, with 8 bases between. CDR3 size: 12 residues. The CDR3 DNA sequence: TGTGCCAGCAGTTACGCTAAATTTGAAGCTTTCTTT. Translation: CASSYAKFEAFF.

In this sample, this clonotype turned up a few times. The chain's CDR3 is CASSPHPTSGPSSYEQYF. The CDR3 nucleotides are TGTGCCAGCAGCCCACACCCGACTAGCGGCCCTAGCTCCTACGAGCAGTACTTC. This chain joins TRBV5-5 and TRBJ2-7; 9 bases line up with TRBD2. The CDR3 has 18 amino acids. Germline CDR1 SGHKS, CDR2 YYEKEE (reference sequence). J gave up 0 bases and V 4 bases, and 14 bases lay outside the gene matches.

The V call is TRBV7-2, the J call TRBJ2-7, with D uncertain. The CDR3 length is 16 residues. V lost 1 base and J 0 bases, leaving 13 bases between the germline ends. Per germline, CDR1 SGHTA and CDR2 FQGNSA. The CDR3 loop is CASSLVGSSISYEQYF. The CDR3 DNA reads TGTGCCAGCAGCTTAGTGGGCAGCAGTATCTCCTACGAGCAGTACTTC.

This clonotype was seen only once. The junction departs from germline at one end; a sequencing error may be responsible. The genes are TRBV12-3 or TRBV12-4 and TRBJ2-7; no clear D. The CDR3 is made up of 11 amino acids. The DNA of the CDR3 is TGTGTCAGCAGCGCCACCTACGAGCAGTACTTC. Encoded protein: CVSSATYEQYF.

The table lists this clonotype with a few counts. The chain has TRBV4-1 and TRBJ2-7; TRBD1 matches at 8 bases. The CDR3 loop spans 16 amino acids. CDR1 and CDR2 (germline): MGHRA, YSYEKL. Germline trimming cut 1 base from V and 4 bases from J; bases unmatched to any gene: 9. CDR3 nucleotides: TGCGCCAGCAGCCAAGTGGCTGGACAGGGAATTTACGAGCAGTACTTC. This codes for CASSQVAGQGIYEQYF.

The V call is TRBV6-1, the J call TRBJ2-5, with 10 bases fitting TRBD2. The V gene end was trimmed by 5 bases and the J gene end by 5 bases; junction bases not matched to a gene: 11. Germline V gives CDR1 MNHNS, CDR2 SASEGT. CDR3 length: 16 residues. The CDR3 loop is CASSYAERGGGETQYF. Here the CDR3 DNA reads TGTGCCAGCAGTTACGCGGAGCGGGGGGGCGGCGAGACCCAGTACTTC.

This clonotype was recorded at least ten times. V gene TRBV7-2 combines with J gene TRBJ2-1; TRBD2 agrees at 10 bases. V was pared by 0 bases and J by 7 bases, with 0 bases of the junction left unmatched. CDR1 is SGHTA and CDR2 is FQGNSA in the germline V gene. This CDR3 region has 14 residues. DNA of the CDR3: TGTGCCAGCAGCTTAGCAGCGGGAGGGAATGAGCAGTTCTTC. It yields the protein CASSLAAGGNEQFF.

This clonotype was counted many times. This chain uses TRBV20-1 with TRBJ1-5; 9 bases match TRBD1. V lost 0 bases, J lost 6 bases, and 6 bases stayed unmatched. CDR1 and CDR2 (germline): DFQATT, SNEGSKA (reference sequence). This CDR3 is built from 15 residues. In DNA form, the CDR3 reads TGCAGTGCTAGAGAGGGGACAGGGTATGTTCAGCCCCAGCATTTT. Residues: CSAREGTGYVQPQHF.

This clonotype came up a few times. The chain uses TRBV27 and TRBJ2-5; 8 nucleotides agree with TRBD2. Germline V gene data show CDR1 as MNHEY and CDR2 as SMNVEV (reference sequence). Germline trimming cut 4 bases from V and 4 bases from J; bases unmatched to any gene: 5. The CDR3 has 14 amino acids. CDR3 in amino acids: CASSSWGTRETQYF. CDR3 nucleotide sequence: TGTGCCAGCAGTTCCTGGGGGACTAGAGAGACCCAGTACTTC.

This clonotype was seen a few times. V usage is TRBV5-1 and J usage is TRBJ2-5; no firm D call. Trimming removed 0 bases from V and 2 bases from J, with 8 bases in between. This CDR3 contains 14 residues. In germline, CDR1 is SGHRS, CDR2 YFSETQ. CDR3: CASSLVTAQETQYF. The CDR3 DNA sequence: TGCGCCAGCAGCTTGGTCACAGCGCAAGAGACCCAGTACTTC.

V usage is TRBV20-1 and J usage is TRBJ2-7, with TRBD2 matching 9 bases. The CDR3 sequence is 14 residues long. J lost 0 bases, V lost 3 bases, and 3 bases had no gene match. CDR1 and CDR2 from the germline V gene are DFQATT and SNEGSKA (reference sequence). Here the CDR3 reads CSASRGRVSYEQYF. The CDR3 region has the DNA TGCAGTGCTAGTCGCGGGAGGGTCTCCTACGAGCAGTACTTC.

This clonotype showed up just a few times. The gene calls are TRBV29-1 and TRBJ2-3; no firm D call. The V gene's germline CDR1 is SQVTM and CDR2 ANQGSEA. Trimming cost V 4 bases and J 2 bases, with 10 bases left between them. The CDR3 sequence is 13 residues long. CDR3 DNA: TGCAGCGTTGGTGGCAGACTCACAGATACGCAGTATTTT. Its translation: CSVGGRLTDTQYF.